Below, one TCR beta chain is given with its context. The antigen is not known. The entry originates in a study of T cell responses to AZD1222 COVID-19 vaccine. Germline loops: CDR1 MNHEY, CDR2 SMNVEV (reference sequence). This CDR3 has 13 residues. Trimming pared 3 bases from V and 5 bases from J, leaving 8 bases between. Measured with immunoSEQ multiplex PCR; TCRdb has only the in-frame clones, and not every one. Of approximately 120,000 clones detected, 90% to 95% appear once; the ten largest clones hold about 3.1%. General study findings and limits: Donors were mostly white British, more females; clonal diversity possibly underestimated. Seropositive AZD1222 recipients at baseline numbered only five or six.

The receptor's source is an adult in good health. This material consisted of peripheral blood, taken on day 0 of AZD1222 vaccination. V and J are TRBV27 and TRBJ2-1, with D perhaps given as TRBD1 or TRBD2 (5 bases each). In DNA, the CDR3 is TGTGCCAGCAGTTTGGGACCGAACAATGAGCAGTTCTTC. It specifies CASSLGPNNEQFF.